Here is one TCR beta chain with its context. CDR1 and CDR2 from the germline V gene are SGDLS and YYNGEE. V gave up 0 bases and J gave up 5 bases; unmatched junction bases: 10. This CDR3 contains 18 residues. The record originates from a study of cytomegalovirus exposure and HLA in healthy donors. Sequenced by immunoSEQ multiplex PCR; TCRdb stores in-frame clones only, minus some. The sample holds over 200,000 clones, about 86% seen once. This receptor was identified in a woman aged 18 to 35 in good health and CMV-seronegative. The source material was PBMCs. The chain employs TRBV9 and TRBJ2-3; 12 nucleotides agree with TRBD2. In DNA form, the CDR3 reads TGTGCCAGCAGCGTAGCTAAAGCTAGCGGGAGGGCCTTAGATACGCAGTATTTT. Its translation: CASSVAKASGRALDTQYF.